The 15 T cell receptor beta chains given below trace back to one sample, sequenced in a study of T cell responses to AZD1222 COVID-19 vaccine. This table comes from immunoSEQ multiplex PCR, and its TCRdb copy is limited to in-frame clones, with some not included. The sample yields 100,000 to 150,000 clones, around 93% seen once. The sample here was peripheral blood, taken on day 0 of AZD1222 vaccination. The origin of the receptors is an adult in good health.

This chain uses TRBV7-9 with TRBJ1-5; 10 bases map to TRBD1. This CDR3 region has 19 residues. V was pared by 1 base and J by 3 bases, with 12 bases of the junction left unmatched. CDR1 and CDR2 from the germline V gene are SEHNR and FQNEAQ (reference sequence). The CDR3 nucleotides are TGTGCCAGCAGCTTAGAGGGACAGGGGAAGACGCGGTTCAATCAGCCCCAGCATTTT. It codes for CASSLEGQGKTRFNQPQHF. Using reference TRBV7-9 and TRBJ1-5 for the parts outside the CDR3, the full variable domain is DTGVSQNPRHKITKRGQNVTFRCDPISEHNRLYWYRQTLGQGPEFLTYFQNEAQLEKSRLLSDRFSAERPKGSFSTLEIQRTEQGDSAMYLCASSLEGQGKTRFNQPQHFGDGTRLSIL.

The chain uses TRBV30 and TRBJ2-7; D call uncertain. CDR1 and CDR2 from the germline V gene are GTSNPN and SVGIG (reference sequence). This CDR3 has 11 residues. The V gene lost 5 bases and the J gene lost 4 bases, with 9 bases spanning the gap. CDR3 sequence reads: CAWGPRYEQYF. In DNA, the CDR3 is TGTGCCTGGGGCCCCAGGTACGAGCAGTACTTC.

The chain recombines TRBV6-5 with TRBJ2-7, with D unresolved. The CDR3 contains 13 residues. Germline assignment: CDR1 MNHEY and CDR2 SVGAGI. Trimming left V 8 bases short and J 2 bases short, with 13 bases between. CDR3 sequence reads: CASGISRPYEQYF. The CDR3 DNA reads TGTGCCAGCGGTATCAGTAGACCCTACGAGCAGTACTTC.

This clone has only one observation. The chain carries TRBV4-3 and TRBJ1-2; D is possibly TRBD1 (6 bases). The CDR3 is made up of 14 amino acids. CDR1 and CDR2 (germline): LGHNA, YSLEER. V was shortened by 2 bases and J by 8 bases, with 15 bases between the two germline ends. As DNA, the CDR3 is TGCGCCAGCAGCCAAAACAGGGATCCGGGAGGCTACACCTTC. This translates into CASSQNRDPGGYTF.

The chain employs TRBV6-2 or TRBV6-3 and TRBJ2-2; D is unclear. Trimming took off 2 bases at V and 1 base at J, with 8 bases between the two ends. Germline V gene sequence: CDR1 MNHEY, CDR2 SVGEGT. CDR3 size: 15 residues. The CDR3 protein is CASSYRHMNTGELFF. The CDR3 DNA is TGTGCCAGCAGTTACCGACATATGAACACCGGGGAGCTGTTTTTT.

CDR3 in amino acids: CASSERGTRNQPQHF. CDR3 coding DNA: TGTGCCAGCAGTGAACGAGGCACCCGCAATCAGCCCCAGCATTTT. V and J are TRBV2 and TRBJ1-5; D is undetermined. V was trimmed by 2 bases and J by 2 bases, leaving 10 bases between them. CDR3 length equals 15 residues. The germline CDR1 and CDR2 sequences are SNHLY and FYNNEI. The full variable domain, completed using reference TRBV2 and TRBJ1-5, is EPEVTQTPSHQVTQMGQEVILRCVPISNHLYFYWYRQILGQKVEFLVSFYNNEISEKSEIFDDQFSVERPDGSNFTLKIRSTKLEDSAMYFCASSERGTRNQPQHFGDGTRLSIL.

This rearrangement joins TRBV27 to TRBJ1-6, with D perhaps TRBD1 (5 bases). The V end lost 5 bases, the J end lost 6 bases, and 14 bases lay between the germline ends. Per the germline V gene, CDR1 is MNHEY and CDR2 is SMNVEV (reference sequence). There are 15 residues in the CDR3. The CDR3, as DNA: TGTGCCAGCAGTCCAGGGATTCGGCCTAATTCACCCCTCCACTTT. Protein sequence: CASSPGIRPNSPLHF.

The genes are TRBV5-8 and TRBJ1-1, with TRBD1 as a possible D gene (6 bases). The V gene's germline CDR1 is SGHTS and CDR2 YDEGEE. The CDR3 has 17 residues. The V gene lost 0 bases and the J gene lost 4 bases, with 19 bases spanning the gap. The chain's CDR3 is CASSLGGGLWGITEAFF. The CDR3 DNA reads TGTGCCAGCAGCTTGGGAGGGGGGCTGTGGGGAATCACTGAAGCTTTCTTT.

This clone has a single count. The chain has TRBV19 and TRBJ1-2, with D hard to call. Germline V gives CDR1 LNHDA, CDR2 SQIVND (reference sequence). Trimming removed 7 bases at V and 6 bases at J, with 12 bases between. This CDR3 region has 12 residues. Here the CDR3 reads CASTTANHGYTF. The CDR3 nucleotides read TGTGCCAGTACCACAGCTAATCATGGCTACACCTTC.

This clone appeared once. The rearrangement links TRBV5-3 to TRBJ2-3; a weak D match, TRBD1 (6 bases). TRBV5-3 is recorded as an ORF, its role being uncertain. Trimming left V 4 bases short and J 0 bases short, with 15 bases between. The CDR3 sequence is 16 residues long. The CDR3 protein is CARSTGTPLSTDTQYF. In DNA form, the CDR3 reads TGTGCCAGAAGCACAGGGACGCCCCTCAGCACAGATACGCAGTATTTT.

The chain combines TRBV19 with TRBJ1-4; D ambiguous. The CDR3 contains 14 residues. The V end was cut by 3 bases, the J end by 0 bases, with 5 bases between. Germline CDR1 reads LNHDA; CDR2 reads SQIVND (reference sequence). CDR3 DNA sequence: TGTGCCAGTAGTATTCAAGCAACTAATGAAAAACTGTTTTTT. Its protein product is CASSIQATNEKLFF.

The V call is TRBV7-9, the J call TRBJ2-2, with D possibly being TRBD1 (6 bases). The germline gives CDR1 SEHNR, CDR2 FQNEAQ (reference sequence). The CDR3 totals 17 residues. The V and J ends lost 2 bases and 1 base respectively, with 14 bases between them. In DNA, the CDR3 is TGTGCCAGCAGCTTACCCTTCTGGGACAAGAACACCGGGGAGCTGTTTTTT. Translating gives CASSLPFWDKNTGELFF.

The sample holds one count of this clone. V usage is TRBV4-3 and J usage is TRBJ1-2; 9 bases agree with TRBD1. V gave up 1 base and J gave up 2 bases; unmatched junction bases: 2. Germline V gene lookup returns CDR1 LGHNA and CDR2 YSLEER. The CDR3 is 15 residues long. In DNA form, the CDR3 reads TGCGCCAGCAGCCAAGGGGACAGGGAGAACTATGGCTACACCTTC. Translation: CASSQGDRENYGYTF.

The V call is TRBV6-2 or TRBV6-3, the J call TRBJ1-1; 8 nucleotides match TRBD1. CDR3 size: 15 residues. Per germline, CDR1 MNHEY and CDR2 SVGEGT. V shed 5 bases and J 1 base; nucleotides not matched to a gene: 6. The CDR3 DNA reads TGTGCCAGCAGTGGGACAGGCTTACCGAACACTGAAGCTTTCTTT. Residues: CASSGTGLPNTEAFF.

V is TRBV19 and J is TRBJ1-2; 9 bases are a match to TRBD1. J was trimmed by 8 bases and V by 3 bases; bases with no gene match: 7. CDR1 LNHDA and CDR2 SQIVND come from the germline V gene (reference sequence). CDR3 size: 14 residues. The CDR3 sequence is CASSILQGAYGYTF. Written as DNA, the CDR3 is TGTGCCAGTAGTATTCTACAGGGGGCGTACGGCTACACCTTC.